This TCR beta chain was identified in a study of a mutant IDH1 vaccine in newly diagnosed glioma (dated by TCRdb to about 2021). Background for the entire study: Vaccination began 4-6 weeks after radiotherapy alone, or alongside temozolomide cycles in the chemotherapy-containing groups. Visit V12 was the week-35 safety follow-up and visit V13 was the week-47 end of study. Of the approximately 29 treated patients, around 62% were male and roughly 40% were female, and a mean age of approximately 40 years was recorded. For exploratory analyses, longitudinal TCRB deep sequencing was carried out in about 25 treated patients wherever samples were available. Peripheral blood samples were drawn at six visits, namely V03 (baseline), V05, V07, V10, V12 and V13. Prior to enrollment, patients had been given standard therapy consisting of radiotherapy alone, temozolomide alone, or radiochemotherapy with temozolomide, with the combination given to most patients. General study outcomes and caveats: PBMC samples for TCRB deep sequencing were selected based on availability. According to the authors, sample limitations meant that analyses of patient blood samples could not be reproduced. Immune responses induced by the vaccine were seen in more than 85% of patients across multiple MHC alleles. Changes in the top peripheral T cell clonotypes picked up by TCRB sequencing did not appear to be linked to pseudoprogression.

The time point label, read with the paper, signifies: week 35, safety follow-up. A 20-mer mutant IDH1 peptide at 300 micrograms in Montanide made up each vaccine dose, which was injected subcutaneously together with topical imiquimod. Eight vaccinations were administered to patients in weeks 1, 3, 5, 7, 11, 15, 19 and 23, corresponding to visits V03 through V10. All donors had newly diagnosed IDH1-mutant astrocytomas of WHO grade 3 or 4 that showed loss of nuclear ATRX. The samples were drawn from NOA16, a multicentre, single-arm, open-label phase I trial in Germany that tested a mutant IDH1 peptide vaccine in humans for the first time. Genomic DNA for TCRB sequencing was extracted from EDTA blood using the DNeasy Blood and Tissue Kit. Notes on this clone: Its antigen is currently not known. It has no much larger one-base neighbor in the sample; base qualities were not kept.

From the cysteine through the phenylalanine, the CDR3 covers 14 amino acids. Solely the CDR3 DNA is kept, with 42 bases framed from the first base. From the germline V gene, CDR1 is SGHNT and CDR2 is YENEEA. V is cut by 2 bases and J by 3 bases, and the space between the germline ends is 11 bases. The protocol used for the library was the immunoSEQ multiplex PCR assay. The hsTCRB Kit was used according to the manufacturer's protocol to amplify rearranged TCR beta chain sequences. Sequencing of TCRB libraries was carried out on an Illumina MiSeq. In the paper's pipeline: The proprietary platform of the kit vendor was used for demultiplexing, trimming and gene mapping. This is the immuneACCESS table as TCRdb keeps it, with only in-frame sequences that have V and J called. A part of the clones is gone; compared with another copy, unresolved V genes explain less than half, and the rest is unexplained. That table supplies the V and J calls and clone size; D and trimming were determined from the DNA. The sample contains 53,000 or so clones, approximately 80% of them found a single time. Approximately 6.8% of the sample belongs to the ten largest clones.

This sequence uses TRBV11-3 and TRBJ2-7; the D gene lacks a confident call. The clonotype originates from a man aged 35 to 55 with glioma. The sequencing used PBMCs, collected from a glioma patient whose treatment included an IDH1 peptide vaccine. The CDR3 region has the sequence CASSLSSENYEQYF. Here is the DNA: TGTGCCAGCAGCTTATCTAGTGAGAACTACGAGCAGTACTTC.